Below are 29 T cell receptor beta chains sequenced from a single sample in a study of CD4 and CD8 cells across lung adenocarcinoma regions (dated by TCRdb to the late 2010s). Libraries were built with PCR. The reads were generated on a HiSeq X Ten. In-frame beta chains were kept once TCRdb had trimmed the public reads at Q25 with fastp and called clones with MiXCR. One record per CDR3 amino acid sequence lists the most common genes and DNA. Here the sample has approximately 7,700 distinct CDR3 sequences; 55% to 60% occur a single time. Roughly 23% of the sample comes from the top ten. The specimen was CD4+ T cells from the center of a lung tumor. The cell subset or site label corresponds to: tumor center region. These receptors were taken from a female donor with lung adenocarcinoma. The CD4 and CD8 labels of this study may be unreliable.

In this sample, this clonotype turned up once. At one of its ends the junction is not consistent with the germline gene, which may arise from a read error. The gene calls are TRBV27 and TRBJ2-3, with D possibly being TRBD1 or TRBD2 (6 bases each). The CDR3 is 17 amino acids. Germline V lookup: CDR1 MNHEY, CDR2 SMNVEV (reference sequence). CDR3 DNA: TGTGCCAGCAGTGCGGGGCTCGGGGGCGGGAACCCAGATACGCAGTATTTC. Translating it yields CASSAGLGGGNPDTQYF.

Note on this clonotype: An end of the junction differs from the germline gene, which may be a read error. This sequence joins TRBV10-3 and TRBJ2-3; TRBD1 is a possible D gene (7 bases). The CDR3 runs to 14 residues. Germline V gene sequence: CDR1 ENHRY, CDR2 SYGVKD. The CDR3 protein is CAARGGGDTETQYF. In nucleotides, the CDR3 is TGTGCGGCCCGAGGGGGCGGGGACACAGAGACCCAGTACTTT.

In regard to this clonotype: At one of its ends the junction is not consistent with the germline gene, which may arise from a read error. V gene TRBV7-2 combines with J gene TRBJ2-3, with D possibly TRBD1 on 5 matching bases. Germline CDR1 and CDR2: SGHTA and FQGNSA. The CDR3 consists of 14 residues. DNA for the CDR3: TGCGCCGGCAGGCGGACATCAGGCAAAAACACTCAGTACTTT. This sequence encodes CAGRRTSGKNTQYF.

The chain employs TRBV27 and TRBJ2-1, with 13 bases lining up with TRBD2. The J call may be mistaken, given a closer DNA end match to TRBJ2-7. Per the germline V gene, CDR1 is MNHEY and CDR2 is SMNVEV (reference sequence). The CDR3 covers 17 residues. CDR3 residues: CASSPGTSGTNYNEQYF. The CDR3 DNA reads as TGTGCCAGCAGTCCGGGGACTAGCGGGACTAACTACAATGAGCAGTACTTC.

This clonotype is medium-sized (0.01 to 0.1%) within its sample. The chain links TRBV6-1 to TRBJ2-1; tentatively, D is TRBD2 (6 bases). V lost 5 bases and J lost 6, with 14 bases in between. Per germline, CDR1 MNHNS and CDR2 SASEGT. The CDR3 extends over 14 amino acids. The CDR3 protein is CASSLFSSVNEQFF. CDR3 sequence (DNA): TGTGCCAGCAGTCTCTTTTCTAGCGTCAATGAGCAGTTCTTC.

This clonotype is hyperexpanded by share. In nucleotides, the CDR3 is TGTGCCAGCAGTTCGAGACTAGCGGGAGGGACGCATGAGCAGTTCTTC. Protein: CASSSRLAGGTHEQFF. V gene TRBV27 combines with J gene TRBJ2-1; 14 nucleotides agree with TRBD2. Trimming removed 4 bases from V and 8 bases from J; junction bases left unmatched: 7. Germline CDR1 MNHEY, CDR2 SMNVEV (reference sequence). This CDR3 region has 16 residues.

CDR3 sequence: CASSVDGGVDEQFF. The CDR3 nucleotides read TGTGCCAGCAGCGTAGACGGGGGGGTGGATGAGCAGTTCTTC. The chain uses TRBV9 and TRBJ2-1; 8 nucleotides align to TRBD2. There are 14 residues in the CDR3. V trimming: 0 bases; J trimming: 8 bases; junction bases outside the gene matches: 4. Germline loops: CDR1 SGDLS, CDR2 YYNGEE.

The V gene is TRBV11-3, the J gene TRBJ2-2; maybe TRBD1 (5 bases). V lost 1 base and J lost 6, with 12 bases in between. CDR3 length equals 15 residues. Germline-derived CDR1 and CDR2 are SGHNT and YENEEA. The CDR3 reads CASSLARVLSGELFF. CDR3 DNA: TGTGCCAGCAGCTTAGCCAGGGTGTTGTCCGGGGAGCTGTTTTTT.

This clonotype is categorized as medium-sized. V and J are TRBV7-2 and TRBJ2-1; tentatively, D is TRBD2 (5 bases). Germline-derived CDR1 and CDR2 are SGHTA and FQGNSA. This CDR3 has 13 amino acids. Trimming removed 5 bases from V and 9 bases from J, with 14 bases in between. As DNA, the CDR3 is TGTGCCAGCAGCCGGGGTCCTTGGTCTGAGCAGTTCTTC. This translates into CASSRGPWSEQFF.

To note about this clonotype: Being one base from a much bigger clone, this may be a read error. Here the CDR3 omits its conserved ending phenylalanine or tryptophan, so a read error is the likely source. The rearrangement joins TRBV6-5 to TRBJ2-1, with D possibly matching TRBD2 (6 bases). The tail of the sequence fits TRBJ2-5 better, so the J call may be wrong. The CDR3 extends over 16 amino acids. Germline CDR1 is MNHEY and CDR2 is SVGAGI. CDR3 in amino acids: CASSYAAAGGRETQYL. CDR3 DNA sequence: TGTGCCAGCAGTTACGCCGCGGCCGGGGGTAGGGAGACCCAGTACTTA.

The genes are TRBV27 and TRBJ2-1; 8 bases are shared with TRBD2. The J call is in doubt because the DNA end fits TRBJ2-7 better. This CDR3 is built from 15 residues. Germline V gene data show CDR1 as MNHEY and CDR2 as SMNVEV (reference sequence). CDR3 coding DNA: TGTGCCAGCAGTCCCGGACTAGCAGGGGCCCACGAGCAGTACTTC. Amino acids: CASSPGLAGAHEQYF.

V and J are TRBV6-1 and TRBJ2-5; D is undetermined. Germline lookup yields CDR1 MNHNS and CDR2 SASEGT. The CDR3 sequence is 14 residues long. The DNA for the CDR3 is TGTGCGGGCAGTGGAGCGCGTGGCCAAGATACGCAGTACTTC. It translates to CAGSGARGQDTQYF.

Note on this clonotype: The junction shows a germline mismatch at one end, possibly a read error. The chain is built from TRBV7-2 and TRBJ2-3, with D possibly being TRBD1 or TRBD2 (5 bases each). The germline CDR1 and CDR2 sequences are SGHTA and FQGNSA. The CDR3 consists of 15 residues. The CDR3 sequence is CARGLGTGDQDTQYF. In DNA form, the CDR3 reads TGTGCCAGGGGCCTAGGGACCGGAGACCAAGATACCCAGTATTTT. The whole variable domain, remainder taken from reference TRBV7-2 and TRBJ2-3, is GAGVSQSPSNKVTEKGKDVELRCDPISGHTALYWYRQSLGQGLEFLIYFQGNSAPDKSGLPSDRFSAERTGGSVSTLTIQRTQQEDSAVYLCARGLGTGDQDTQYFGPGTRLTVL.

This clonotype was observed once. The genes are TRBV11-2 and TRBJ2-1; D is unclear. Judging by the DNA end, TRBJ2-7 fits better; the J call may be wrong. This CDR3 is built from 14 residues. Germline values: CDR1 SGHAT, CDR2 FQNNGV. The CDR3 bases are TGTGCCAGCAGCTTAGATGAACGGGCCTACGAGCAGTACTTC. This gives the protein CASSLDERAYEQYF.

In its sample, this clonotype was seen once. The chain couples TRBV27 to TRBJ2-1, with 7 bases fitting TRBD1. The J call may not be correct, given that the DNA end is closer to TRBJ2-7. The CDR3 has 13 residues. CDR1 and CDR2 from the germline V gene are MNHEY and SMNVEV (reference sequence). In nucleotides, the CDR3 is TGTGCCAGCAGTCTGACAGGGTCTTACGAGCAGTACTTC. The encoded protein is CASSLTGSYEQYF.

Details on this clonotype: In this CDR3 the conserved last residue, phenylalanine or tryptophan, is missing, so a read error is likely. No DNA is shown, since the ends of the CDR3 on it are uncertain; the CDR3 is the one TCRdb lists. The gene calls are TRBV14 and TRBJ2-5; the tabulated D call, TRBD1, remains unverified against the DNA. Per germline, CDR1 SGHDN and CDR2 FVKESK. From its first to its last residue, the CDR3 has 11 amino acids. CDR3 region: CAGSLLGAALL.

This clonotype came up a few times. V is TRBV7-2 and J is TRBJ2-5, with 8 bases identical to TRBD2. TRBJ2-1 explains the end of the DNA better; the J call may be wrong. Germline lookup yields CDR1 SGHTA and CDR2 FQGNSA. CDR3 length: 14 amino acids. The CDR3 protein is CASSLGTRKETQFF. For the CDR3, the DNA is TGTGCCAGCAGCTTGGGGACTAGGAAAGAGACCCAGTTCTTC.

Within the sample, this clonotype is large. The rearrangement uses TRBV6-1 and TRBJ2-1, with D perhaps TRBD2 (6 bases). Germline CDR1 and CDR2: MNHNS and SASEGT. CDR3 length: 15 amino acids. V dropped 1 base and J dropped 1 base, with 8 bases sitting between them. Here the CDR3 reads CASSEEAGSYNEQFF. The CDR3 DNA is TGTGCCAGCAGTGAAGAAGCGGGTTCCTACAATGAGCAGTTCTTC.

By share, this clonotype ranks as medium-sized (0.01 to 0.1%). V usage is TRBV7-2 and J usage is TRBJ2-1; D unresolved. V lost 2 bases to trimming and J lost 5 bases, with 13 bases between them. This CDR3 comprises 15 residues. CDR1 and CDR2 (germline): SGHTA, FQGNSA. The chain's CDR3 is CASSLSYLGNNEQFF. CDR3 coding DNA: TGTGCCAGCAGCTTAAGTTATCTGGGGAACAATGAGCAGTTCTTC.

By proportion, this clonotype is medium-sized. The chain employs TRBV6-2 or TRBV6-3 and TRBJ2-1; 8 nucleotides align to TRBD1. Unmatched junction bases numbered 7, after V lost 6 bases and J lost 9 bases. The CDR3 runs 13 residues. CDR1 and CDR2 from the germline V gene are MNHEY and SVGEGT. The CDR3 sequence: CASSTGTGGEQFF. The CDR3 bases are TGTGCCAGCAGCACCGGGACAGGTGGTGAGCAGTTCTTC.

This clonotype was recorded at least ten times. The chain is built from TRBV6-1 and TRBJ2-1; D is perhaps TRBD2 (6 bases). TRBJ2-7 matches the DNA end more closely, so the J call is doubtful. The CDR3 is made up of 16 amino acids. Germline V gene lookup returns CDR1 MNHNS and CDR2 SASEGT. This chain's CDR3 is CASSEEGTWGPYEQYF. Here the CDR3 DNA reads TGTGCCAGCAGTGAGGAAGGGACTTGGGGCCCCTACGAGCAGTACTTC.

Only a few counts were recorded for this clonotype. This chain uses TRBV10-3 with TRBJ2-1; perhaps TRBD2 as D (6 bases). This CDR3 has 12 residues. V was pared by 11 bases and J by 9 bases, with 17 bases between. Germline V gene data show CDR1 as ENHRY and CDR2 as SYGVKD. The CDR3 spells CAGGRGYGEQFF. The CDR3 DNA is TGTGCCGGGGGGAGAGGGTACGGTGAGCAGTTCTTC.

This chain joins TRBV6-1 and TRBJ2-1, with D perhaps TRBD1 (5 bases). The assigned J gene may be wrong: the sequence end matches TRBJ2-7 better. The CDR3 extends over 12 amino acids. The germline CDR1 and CDR2 sequences are MNHNS and SASEGT. The CDR3 protein is CASNQGSYEQYF. CDR3 DNA sequence: TGTGCCAGCAACCAGGGAAGCTACGAGCAGTACTTC.

The chain has TRBV6-5 and TRBJ2-1, with 16 bases fitting TRBD2. The CDR3 spans 16 residues. From germline, CDR1 is MNHEY and CDR2 SVGAGI. V lost 2 bases and J lost 7; bases outside the gene matches: 2. The CDR3 nucleotides read TGTGCCAGCAGTTACACGGGACTAGCGGGAGGGAATGAGCAGTTCTTC. This sequence encodes CASSYTGLAGGNEQFF.

In the case of this clonotype: An end of the junction does not agree with germline; a read error may underlie this. The chain couples TRBV27 to TRBJ2-4, with TRBD1 identical over 9 bases. Germline values: CDR1 MNHEY, CDR2 SMNVEV (reference sequence). The CDR3 covers 17 residues. In DNA form, the CDR3 reads TGTGCCAGCAGTTTAAGGTCGGGACAGGGAAGGACAGATACTCAGTATTTC. This gives the protein CASSLRSGQGRTDTQYF.

V gene TRBV27 combines with J gene TRBJ2-3; TRBD2 agrees at 8 bases. Trimming removed 4 bases from V and 5 bases from J; junction bases left unmatched: 11. Germline V gene data show CDR1 as MNHEY and CDR2 as SMNVEV (reference sequence). This CDR3 contains 16 residues. The CDR3 protein is CASSSPRAGAKDTQYF. CDR3 coding DNA: TGTGCCAGCAGTTCCCCGCGAGCGGGAGCCAAAGATACGCAGTATTTT.

Notes on this clonotype: At one end, the junction sequence differs from germline, possibly due to a read error. The CDR3 coding sequence is TGTGCGGGCAGCTGGGACCGTGGCCAAGATACCCAGTACTTC. This codes for CAGSWDRGQDTQYF. The genes are TRBV7-2 and TRBJ2-5, with D possibly called TRBD1 or TRBD2 (5 bases each). Germline V gene data show CDR1 as SGHTA and CDR2 as FQGNSA. The CDR3 sequence is 14 residues long.

Ten or more counts support this clonotype. This chain joins TRBV4-1 and TRBJ2-1; 11 bases line up with TRBD2. The length of the CDR3 is 18 residues. Germline trimming cut 4 bases from V and 0 bases from J; bases unmatched to any gene: 8. Looked up from germline, CDR1 is MGHRA and CDR2 is YSYEKL. The CDR3 region is CASSPRGLAESSYNEQFF. The CDR3 coding sequence is TGCGCCAGCAGCCCAAGGGGACTAGCGGAGAGCTCCTACAATGAGCAGTTCTTC.

CDR3 protein: CASSGRDRVSGQYF. In DNA form, the CDR3 reads TGTGCCAGCAGTGGAAGGGACAGGGTTAGTGGGCAGTACTTC. The rearrangement uses TRBV6-1 and TRBJ2-4; 9 bases match TRBD1. Germline CDR1 reads MNHNS; CDR2 reads SASEGT. The CDR3 spans 14 residues. V trimming: 4 bases; J trimming: 13 bases; junction bases outside the gene matches: 11.